A single sample is the source of the 3 T cell receptor beta chains below, sequenced in a study of blood T cell repertoires in COVID-19. TCRdb's copy holds only in-frame clones and misses some; the assay was immunoSEQ multiplex PCR. The table lists roughly 80,000 clones, 88% of them singletons. The sequencing sample was made of peripheral blood. The receptors derive from a human donor in a cohort sampled during active COVID-19.

The rearrangement uses TRBV13 and TRBJ1-1, with D uncertain. With 5 bases removed from V and 1 base from J, the gap between germline ends came to 5 bases. Looked up from germline, CDR1 is PRHDT and CDR2 is FYEKMQ (reference sequence). This CDR3 region has 12 residues. CDR3 region: CASSPQNTEAFF. CDR3 nucleotide sequence: TGTGCCAGCAGCCCCCAGAACACTGAAGCTTTCTTT.

The V gene is TRBV10-3, the J gene TRBJ2-1, with TRBD2 matching over 14 bases. The CDR3 length is 16 residues. Looked up from germline, CDR1 is ENHRY and CDR2 is SYGVKD. With V trimmed by 5 bases and J by 7 bases, 7 bases remained unmatched. The CDR3 region has the DNA TGTGCCATCAGTCCCGGGACTAGCGGGAGAGAGAATGAGCAGTTCTTC. Amino acid sequence: CAISPGTSGRENEQFF.

Here the CDR3 DNA reads TGTGCCAGCTCACCGGACAGGTTTTCTGGAAACACCATATATTTT. Translation: CASSPDRFSGNTIYF. The rearrangement uses TRBV18 and TRBJ1-3, with TRBD1 identical over 7 bases. Trimming took 3 bases from V and 1 from J; bases not matched to a gene: 3. The V gene's germline CDR1 is KGHSH and CDR2 LQKENI. The CDR3 is 15 amino acids.